This TCR beta chain was captured in a study of OX40 agonist ivuxolimab in advanced cancers. Overall study: Patients were treated with intravenous ivuxolimab, dosed at 0.01 to 10 mg/kg and infused every 2 weeks. Patients receiving dose escalation had hepatocellular carcinoma, melanoma, renal cell or head and neck cancer. General study findings and limits: Dose levels from 0.1 to 3.0 mg/kg saw CD4+ and CD8+ blood T cells expand clonally by week 6.

Sequencing was performed with immunoSEQ multiplex PCR; in TCRdb, only in-frame clones are kept and a portion is missing. Of more than 100,000 clones in the sample, 90% to 95% were seen once. As to this clone: The target antigen is unknown.

Autoimmune disease history or systemic immunosuppression led to patients being barred. The sequencing used CD4+ or CD8+ T cells sorted from blood, collected in a trial of the OX40 agonist ivuxolimab. The TCR was taken from an adult with an advanced solid tumor such as melanoma, head and neck, liver or kidney cancer.

CDR3 in amino acids: CASSGHPQNRSNQPQHF. CDR3 DNA: TGTGCCAGTAGTGGCCACCCGCAAAATAGGAGCAATCAGCCCCAGCATTTT. The chain joins TRBV19 to TRBJ1-5; no clear D. The CDR3 spans 17 residues. Trimming took 5 bases from V and 1 from J, leaving 18 bases between them. CDR1 and CDR2 from the germline V gene are LNHDA and SQIVND (reference sequence).